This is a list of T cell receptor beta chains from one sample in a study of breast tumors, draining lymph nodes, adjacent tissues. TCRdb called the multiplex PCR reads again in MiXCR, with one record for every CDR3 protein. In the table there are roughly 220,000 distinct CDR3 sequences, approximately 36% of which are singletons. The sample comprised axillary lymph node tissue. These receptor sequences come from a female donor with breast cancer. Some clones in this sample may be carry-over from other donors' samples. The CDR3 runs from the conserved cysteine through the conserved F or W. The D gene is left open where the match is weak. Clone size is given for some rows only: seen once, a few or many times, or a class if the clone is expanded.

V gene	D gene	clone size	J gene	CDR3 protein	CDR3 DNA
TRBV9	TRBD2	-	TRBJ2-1	CASNLAGVVNNEQFF	TGTGCCAGCAACCTAGCGGGAGTAGTAAACAATGAGCAGTTCTTC
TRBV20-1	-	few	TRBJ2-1	CSAPLRGRDTEQFF	TGCAGTGCACCCTTGCGGGGCAGGGACACTGAGCAGTTCTTC
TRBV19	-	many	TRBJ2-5	CASRRQAQETQYF	TGTGCCAGTAGGAGGCAGGCTCAAGAGACCCAGTACTTC
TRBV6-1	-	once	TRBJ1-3	CASAPGGSGNTIYF	TGTGCCAGCGCCCCCGGAGGGTCTGGAAACACCATATATTTT
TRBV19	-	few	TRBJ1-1	CASSIDSRPMNTEAFF	TGTGCCAGTAGTATAGACAGCCGCCCGATGAACACTGAAGCTTTCTTT
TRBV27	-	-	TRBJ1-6	CASSLGQGGNSAPLHF	TGTGCCAGCAGTTTAGGGCAAGGGGGAAATTCGGCACCCCTCCACTTT
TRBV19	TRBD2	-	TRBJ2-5	CASSRLAGTHQGTQYF	TGTGCCAGTAGCCGGCTAGCGGGGACCCACCAAGGGACCCAGTACTTC
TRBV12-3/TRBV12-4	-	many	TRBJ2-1	CASSLGVGGGEQFF	TGTGCCAGCAGTTTAGGGGTTGGGGGCGGTGAGCAGTTCTTC
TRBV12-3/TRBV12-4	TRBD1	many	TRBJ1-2	CASSPTGRHMYGYTF	TGTGCCAGCAGCCCGACAGGGCGACATATGTATGGCTACACCTTC
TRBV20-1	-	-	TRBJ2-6	CSVRPNPGQTGPGANVLTF	TGCAGTGTTAGGCCAAATCCGGGACAAACGGGCCCTGGGGCCAACGTCCTGACTTTC
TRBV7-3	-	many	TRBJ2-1	CASSLIGAGAQFF	TGTGCCAGCAGCTTAATCGGGGCGGGGGCGCAGTTCTTC
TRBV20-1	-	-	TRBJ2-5	CSARESGRNPPQYF	TGCAGTGCTAGAGAGTCCGGGCGGAATCCGCCCCAGTACTTC
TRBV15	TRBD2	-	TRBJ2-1	CATSSLAGVYNEQFF	TGTGCCACCAGCAGTCTTGCGGGGGTATACAATGAGCAGTTCTTC
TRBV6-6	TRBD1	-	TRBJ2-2	CASSHPGQGRKGELFF	TGTGCCAGCAGTCACCCCGGACAGGGGAGGAAGGGGGAGCTGTTTTTT
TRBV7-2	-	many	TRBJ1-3	CASSLGWNPGNTIYF	TGTGCCAGCAGCTTAGGTTGGAACCCTGGAAACACCATATATTTT
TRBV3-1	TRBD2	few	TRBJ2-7	CASSQGLAGEQYF	TGTGCCAGCAGCCAAGGACTAGCCGGCGAGCAGTACTTC
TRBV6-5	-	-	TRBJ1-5	CASTPGGTPKPQHF	TGTGCCAGCACCCCGGGCGGGACCCCTAAGCCCCAGCATTTT
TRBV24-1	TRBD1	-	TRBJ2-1	CATSSWVGDRGRNEQFF	TGTGCCACCAGCAGCTGGGTCGGGGACAGGGGGCGAAATGAGCAGTTCTTC
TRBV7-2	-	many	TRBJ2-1	CASSLAVGGYNEQFF	TGTGCCAGCAGCTTAGCGGTTGGAGGCTACAATGAGCAGTTCTTC
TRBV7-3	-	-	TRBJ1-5	CASTGTQPQHF	TGTGCCAGCACCGGGACACAGCCCCAGCATTTT
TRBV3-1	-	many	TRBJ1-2	CASSPGTSYGYTF	TGTGCCAGCAGCCCGGGGACAAGTTATGGCTACACCTTC
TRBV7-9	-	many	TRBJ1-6	CASSPGTDNSPLHF	TGTGCCAGCAGTCCCGGGACCGATAATTCACCCCTCCACTTT
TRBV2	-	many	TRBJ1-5	CASREPGVNQPQHF	TGTGCCAGCAGAGAGCCCGGAGTCAATCAGCCCCAGCATTTT
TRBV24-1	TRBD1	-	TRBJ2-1	CATSVSGTGGNEQFF	TGTGCCACCAGTGTGAGCGGGACAGGGGGCAATGAGCAGTTCTTC
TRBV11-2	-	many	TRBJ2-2	CASSFSPGELFF	TGTGCCAGCAGCTTTTCCCCCGGGGAGCTGTTTTTT
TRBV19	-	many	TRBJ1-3	CASKQAPSGNTIYF	TGTGCCAGTAAACAGGCCCCCTCTGGAAACACCATATATTTT
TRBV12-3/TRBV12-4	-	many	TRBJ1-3	CASTLPRNTIYF	TGTGCCAGCACCCTACCTAGAAACACCATATATTTT
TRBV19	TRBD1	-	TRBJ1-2	CATGTGGDYGYTF	TGTGCCACCGGGACAGGGGGGGACTATGGCTACACCTTC
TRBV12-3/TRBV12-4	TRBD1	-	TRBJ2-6	CASTGRGQGISGANVLTF	TGTGCCAGCACCGGGAGGGGACAGGGGATCTCTGGGGCCAACGTCCTGACTTTC
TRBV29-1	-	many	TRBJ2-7	CSAAAGDAYEQYF	TGCAGCGCTGCTGCAGGGGATGCCTACGAGCAGTACTTC
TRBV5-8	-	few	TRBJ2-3	CASSFSSSTILTTQYF	TGTGCCAGCAGCTTCAGTTCTAGTACAATCCTGACGACGCAGTATTTT
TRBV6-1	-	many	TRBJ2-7	CASSAIARGYF	TGTGCCAGCAGTGCAATAGCGCGAGGGTACTTC
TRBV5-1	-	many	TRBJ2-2	CASSPGTAPNTGELFF	TGCGCCAGCAGCCCGGGGACCGCACCGAACACCGGGGAGCTGTTTTTT
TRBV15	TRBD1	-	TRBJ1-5	CATSRDRWTGGNEHF	TGTGCCACCAGCAGAGATCGCTGGACAGGGGGCAACGAGCATTTT
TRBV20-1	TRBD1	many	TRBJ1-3	CSATTGIGNTIYF	TGCAGTGCAACGACAGGGATAGGAAACACCATATATTTT
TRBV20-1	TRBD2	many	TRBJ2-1	CSAPRELAGVNEQFF	TGCAGTGCCCCCCGCGAACTAGCGGGAGTCAATGAGCAGTTCTTC
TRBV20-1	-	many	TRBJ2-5	CSAVKQGRQTQYF	TGCAGTGCTGTCAAGCAGGGGAGGCAGACCCAGTACTTC
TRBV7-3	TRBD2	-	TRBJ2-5	CASGIAGALQETQHF	TGTGCCAGCGGAATAGCGGGCGCCCTACAAGAGACCCAGCACTTC
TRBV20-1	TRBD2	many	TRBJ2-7	CSAAGRTTYEQYF	TGCAGTGCGGCCGGGAGGACCACCTACGAGCAGTACTTC
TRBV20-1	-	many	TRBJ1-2	CSAREGERTRSYGYTF	TGCAGTGCTAGAGAGGGGGAACGGACCCGCTCCTATGGCTACACCTTC
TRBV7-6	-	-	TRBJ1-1	CASSLVGGLLDTEAFF	TGTGCCAGCAGCTTAGTGGGGGGACTTCTGGACACTGAAGCTTTCTTT
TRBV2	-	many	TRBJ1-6	CASRDRVQGLHSPLHF	TGTGCCAGCAGAGACCGAGTACAGGGTTTACATTCACCCCTCCACTTT
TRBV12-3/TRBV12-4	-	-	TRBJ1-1	CASRYMNTEAFF	TGTGCCAGCAGATACATGAACACTGAAGCTTTCTTT
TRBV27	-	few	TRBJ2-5	CASSSGTQYF	TGTGCCAGCAGTTCAGGTACCCAGTACTTC
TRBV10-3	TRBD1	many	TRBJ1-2	CAISRTGGLNYGYTF	TGTGCCATCAGTAGGACAGGGGGACTTAACTATGGCTACACCTTC